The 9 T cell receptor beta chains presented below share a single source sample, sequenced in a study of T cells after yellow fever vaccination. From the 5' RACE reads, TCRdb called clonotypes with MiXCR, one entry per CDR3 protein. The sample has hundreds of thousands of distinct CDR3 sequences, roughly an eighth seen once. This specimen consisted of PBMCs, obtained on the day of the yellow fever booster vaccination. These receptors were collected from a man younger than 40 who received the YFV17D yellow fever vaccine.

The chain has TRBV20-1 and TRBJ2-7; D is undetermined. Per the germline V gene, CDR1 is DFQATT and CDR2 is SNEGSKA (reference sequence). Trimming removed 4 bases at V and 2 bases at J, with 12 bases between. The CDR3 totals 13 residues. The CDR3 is CSATDVRAYEQYF. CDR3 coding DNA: TGCAGTGCTACCGACGTAAGGGCCTACGAGCAGTACTTC.

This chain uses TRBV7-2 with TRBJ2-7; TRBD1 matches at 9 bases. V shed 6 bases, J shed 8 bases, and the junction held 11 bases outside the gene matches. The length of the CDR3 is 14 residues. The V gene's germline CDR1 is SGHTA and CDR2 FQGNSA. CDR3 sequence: CASSSTGQGYQQYF. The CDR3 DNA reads TGTGCCAGCAGTTCCACGGGACAGGGTTACCAGCAGTACTTC.

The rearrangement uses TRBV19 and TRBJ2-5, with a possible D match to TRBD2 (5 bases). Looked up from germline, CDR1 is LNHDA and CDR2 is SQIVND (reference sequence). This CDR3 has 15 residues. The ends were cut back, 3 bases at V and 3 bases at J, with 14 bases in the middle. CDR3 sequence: CASSIMAGIEETQYF. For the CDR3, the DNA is TGTGCCAGTAGTATTATGGCGGGCATAGAAGAGACCCAGTACTTC.

The CDR3 spells CASRMTGEANEQFF. In DNA, the CDR3 is TGTGCCAGCAGAATGACAGGGGAGGCGAATGAGCAGTTCTTC. The chain is built from TRBV25-1 and TRBJ2-1; 8 bases fit TRBD1. This CDR3 contains 14 residues. Germline lookup yields CDR1 MGHDK and CDR2 SYGVNS. V was clipped by 6 bases and J by 7 bases; unmatched bases: 8. Supplemented by reference TRBV25-1 and TRBJ2-1, the full variable domain reads EADIYQTPRYLVIGTGKKITLECSQTMGHDKMYWYQQDPGMELHLIHYSYGVNSTEKGDLSSESTVSRIRTEHFPLTLESARPSHTSQYLCASRMTGEANEQFFGPGTRLTVL.

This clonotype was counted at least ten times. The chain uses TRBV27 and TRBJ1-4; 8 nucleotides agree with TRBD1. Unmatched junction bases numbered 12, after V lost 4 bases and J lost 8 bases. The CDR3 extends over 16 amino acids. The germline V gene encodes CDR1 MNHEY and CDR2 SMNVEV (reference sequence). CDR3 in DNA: TGTGCCAGCAGTTCAGTCCTCGGGACAGGTGAAGAAAAACTGTTTTTT. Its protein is CASSSVLGTGEEKLFF. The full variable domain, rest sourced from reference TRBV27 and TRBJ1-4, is EAQVTQNPRYLITVTGKKLTVTCSQNMNHEYMSWYRQDPGLGLRQIYYSMNVEVTDKGDVPEGYKVSRKEKRNFPLILESPSPNQTSLYFCASSSVLGTGEEKLFFGSGTQLSVL.

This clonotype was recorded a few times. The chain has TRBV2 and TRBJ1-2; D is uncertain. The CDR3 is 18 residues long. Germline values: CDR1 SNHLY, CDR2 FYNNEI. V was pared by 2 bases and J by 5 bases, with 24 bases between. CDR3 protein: CASSEQDIFMGEPYGYTF. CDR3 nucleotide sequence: TGTGCCAGCAGTGAACAGGATATATTTATGGGAGAACCTTATGGCTACACCTTC.

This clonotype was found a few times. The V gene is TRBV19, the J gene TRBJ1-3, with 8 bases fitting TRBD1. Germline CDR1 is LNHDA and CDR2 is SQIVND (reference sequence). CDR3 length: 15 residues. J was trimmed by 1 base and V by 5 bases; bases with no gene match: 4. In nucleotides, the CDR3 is TGTGCCAGTAGTCCCCGACAGGGGTCTGGAAACACCATATATTTT. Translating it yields CASSPRQGSGNTIYF.

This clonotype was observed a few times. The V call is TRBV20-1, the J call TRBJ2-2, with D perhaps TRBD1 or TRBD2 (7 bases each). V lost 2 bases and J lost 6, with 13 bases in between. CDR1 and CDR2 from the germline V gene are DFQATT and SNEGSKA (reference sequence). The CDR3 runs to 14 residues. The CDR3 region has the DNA TGCAGTGCTAGAATCCCAGGGGGGGCCGGGGAGCTGTTTTTT. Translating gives CSARIPGGAGELFF.

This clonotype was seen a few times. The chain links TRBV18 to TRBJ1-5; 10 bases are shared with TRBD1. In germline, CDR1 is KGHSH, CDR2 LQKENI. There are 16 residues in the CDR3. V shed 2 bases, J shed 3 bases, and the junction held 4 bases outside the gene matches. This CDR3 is CASSPSGTGVNQPQHF. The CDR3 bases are TGTGCCAGCTCACCATCCGGGACAGGGGTCAATCAGCCCCAGCATTTT.